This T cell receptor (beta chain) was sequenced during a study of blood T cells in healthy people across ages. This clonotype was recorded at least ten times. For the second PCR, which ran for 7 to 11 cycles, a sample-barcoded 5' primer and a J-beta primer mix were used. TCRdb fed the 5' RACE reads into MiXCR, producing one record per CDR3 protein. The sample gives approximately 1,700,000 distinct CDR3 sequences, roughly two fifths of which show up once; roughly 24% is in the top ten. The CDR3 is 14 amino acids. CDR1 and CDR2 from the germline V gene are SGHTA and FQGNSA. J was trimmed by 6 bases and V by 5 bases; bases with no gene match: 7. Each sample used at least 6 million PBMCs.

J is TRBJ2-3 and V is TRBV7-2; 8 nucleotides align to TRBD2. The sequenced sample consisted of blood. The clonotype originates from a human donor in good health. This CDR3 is CASSPGLAYDTQYF. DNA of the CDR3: TGTGCCAGCAGCCCAGGACTAGCTTATGATACGCAGTATTTT.